One and the same sample provided the 29 T cell receptor beta chains below, sequenced in a study of blood T cells in healthy people across ages. Primed by a sample-barcoded 5' primer and a J-beta primer mix, a second PCR proceeded for about 7 to 12 cycles. TCRdb processed the 5' RACE reads anew with MiXCR; each CDR3 protein has one entry. The table lists about 1,500,000 distinct CDR3 sequences, approximately 38% of them singletons, with around 8% in the top ten. The source material was blood. These receptors originate from a woman between 18 and 29 years old in good health.

The J gene is TRBJ2-7, the V gene TRBV12-5, with a possible D match to TRBD2 (7 bases). CDR1 and CDR2 (germline): LGHNT, FRNRAP. Trimming removed 2 bases at V and 5 bases at J, with 19 bases between. The CDR3 totals 16 residues. The DNA of the CDR3 is TGTGCTAGTGGTTTGCCACGGGGGGCAGGGATCCACGAGCAGTACTTC. It translates to CASGLPRGAGIHEQYF.

This chain joins TRBV12-3 or TRBV12-4 and TRBJ1-2; D uncertain. Trimming shortened V by 5 bases and J by 5 bases, and 18 bases separated the two germline ends. The CDR3 extends over 15 amino acids. CDR3 coding DNA: TGTGCCAGCAGTGCCGACCGAACCCCCGGGTATGGCTACACCTTC. Protein product: CASSADRTPGYGYTF.

V gene TRBV12-3 or TRBV12-4 combines with J gene TRBJ1-2, with 9 bases that match TRBD1. CDR3 length: 16 amino acids. With V trimmed by 6 bases and J by 8 bases, 16 bases remained unmatched. CDR3 protein: CASSSGQGRSRWGYTF. In nucleotides, the CDR3 is TGTGCCAGCAGCTCTGGACAGGGGAGAAGTCGTTGGGGCTACACCTTC.

The chain joins TRBV2 to TRBJ1-6, with 10 nucleotides matching TRBD1. Germline V lookup: CDR1 SNHLY, CDR2 FYNNEI. V dropped 7 bases and J dropped 7; count of bases not matched to a gene: 7. The CDR3 loop spans 15 amino acids. CDR3 nucleotides: TGTGCCAGCAAAGACAGGGGGCTTAACAATTCACCCCTCCACTTT. This sequence encodes CASKDRGLNNSPLHF.

The chain is built from TRBV20-1 and TRBJ2-7, with TRBD2 matching over 7 bases. Germline lookup yields CDR1 DFQATT and CDR2 SNEGSKA (reference sequence). J lost 2 bases, V lost 6 bases, and 7 bases had no gene match. The CDR3 is 13 residues long. The CDR3 DNA is TGCAGTGCCCGGGGAGGGGAACCCTACGAGCAGTACTTC. It specifies CSARGGEPYEQYF.

J is TRBJ2-4 and V is TRBV20-1, with 7 bases matching TRBD1. The J call may be incorrect, as the DNA end agrees better with TRBJ2-7. Germline CDR1 DFQATT, CDR2 SNEGSKA (reference sequence). This CDR3 spans 13 amino acids. The chain's CDR3 is CSANTGTAYEQYF. CDR3 coding DNA: TGCAGTGCCAACACCGGGACAGCCTACGAGCAGTACTTC.

On this clonotype itself: At one of its ends the junction is not consistent with the germline gene, which may arise from a read error. The chain links TRBV6-5 to TRBJ2-7; no firm D call. The CDR3 consists of 13 residues. The germline V gene encodes CDR1 MNHEY and CDR2 SVGAGI. The CDR3 DNA is TGTGCCAGTAGTTCCCCTAGTCCCCATGAGCAGTACTTC. This encodes CASSSPSPHEQYF.

V gene TRBV9 combines with J gene TRBJ2-4; TRBD1 matches at 8 bases. The J call may be mistaken, given a closer DNA end match to TRBJ2-5. Per germline, CDR1 SGDLS and CDR2 YYNGEE. The CDR3 is 14 amino acids. The CDR3 is CASSGTGWQETQYF. The DNA for the CDR3 is TGTGCCAGCAGCGGGACAGGGTGGCAAGAGACCCAGTACTTC.

V usage is TRBV13 and J usage is TRBJ2-7; TRBD2 is a possible D gene (6 bases). CDR3 length: 13 residues. Per the germline V gene, CDR1 is PRHDT and CDR2 is FYEKMQ (reference sequence). Trimming removed 5 bases at V and 8 bases at J, with 16 bases between. The CDR3 loop reads CASSLTGTYKQYF. The CDR3 coding sequence is TGTGCCAGCAGCCTAACCGGGACTTATAAGCAGTACTTC.

The V and J genes are TRBV27 and TRBJ2-1; D is ambiguous. Germline values: CDR1 MNHEY, CDR2 SMNVEV (reference sequence). Trimming removed 3 bases at V and 1 base at J, with 22 bases between. The CDR3 covers 19 residues. CDR3 in amino acids: CASSFTGSNYRISYNEQFF. In DNA form, the CDR3 reads TGTGCCAGCAGTTTTACCGGCTCGAACTATCGTATATCCTACAATGAGCAGTTCTTC.

This clonotype has only a few counts. The rearrangement joins TRBV5-4 to TRBJ2-7; 10 bases align to TRBD1. The CDR3 has 16 residues. The germline V gene encodes CDR1 SGHNT and CDR2 YYREEE (reference sequence). The V and J ends lost 0 bases and 3 bases, in that order; junction bases with no gene match: 6. The CDR3 protein is CASSLDYGTGVYEQYF. CDR3 DNA sequence: TGTGCCAGCAGCTTGGATTATGGGACAGGGGTCTACGAGCAGTACTTC.

This clonotype was seen more than once but under ten times. The rearrangement links TRBV7-2 to TRBJ2-7; D is perhaps TRBD1 (6 bases). Per germline, CDR1 SGHTA and CDR2 FQGNSA. The CDR3 has 15 residues. Trimming left V 5 bases short and J 3 bases short, with 17 bases between. CDR3 sequence reads: CASSPQGSNFYEQYF. The CDR3 nucleotides read TGTGCCAGCAGCCCTCAGGGGAGTAACTTCTACGAGCAGTACTTC.

The chain couples TRBV7-9 to TRBJ2-5; 8 bases are a match to TRBD2. Unmatched junction bases numbered 7, after V lost 4 bases and J lost 0 bases. The CDR3 has 16 residues. In germline, CDR1 is SEHNR, CDR2 FQNEAQ (reference sequence). CDR3 nucleotides: TGTGCCAGCAGCTCTAGACTAGCGAAGTACCAAGAGACCCAGTACTTC. This sequence encodes CASSSRLAKYQETQYF.

This clonotype was detected ten times or more. This chain uses TRBV12-3 or TRBV12-4 with TRBJ2-7, with D maybe TRBD2 (5 bases). The CDR3 contains 12 residues. Deletions cut 2 bases from V and 5 bases from J, with 7 bases between. CDR3 sequence (DNA): TGTGCCAGCAGTTTAATGAGGGACGAGCAGTACTTC. Its translation is CASSLMRDEQYF.

The V and J genes are TRBV4-1 and TRBJ2-7, with a weak D call TRBD1 (6 bases). The V end was cut by 0 bases, the J end by 0 bases, with 12 bases between. This CDR3 contains 16 residues. Germline V gene lookup returns CDR1 MGHRA and CDR2 YSYEKL. CDR3 coding DNA: TGCGCCAGCAGCCAAGATCGAGGGGGAAGCTCCTACGAGCAGTACTTC. Its protein product is CASSQDRGGSSYEQYF.

This clonotype was counted a few times. The chain carries TRBV9 and TRBJ2-1; 8 bases agree with TRBD2. Germline V gene data show CDR1 as SGDLS and CDR2 as YYNGEE. This CDR3 spans 16 amino acids. Trimming took 4 bases from V and 4 from J; bases not matched to a gene: 10. CDR3: CASSRPGGEHYNEQFF. DNA for the CDR3: TGTGCCAGCAGCCGTCCCGGGGGGGAACATTACAATGAGCAGTTCTTC. The variable domain in full, with the rest retrieved from reference TRBV9 and TRBJ2-1, is DSGVTQTPKHLITATGQRVTLRCSPRSGDLSVYWYQQSLDQGLQFLIQYYNGEERAKGNILERFSAQQFPDLHSELNLSSLELGDSALYFCASSRPGGEHYNEQFFGPGTRLTVL.

At least ten counts were recorded for this clonotype. This chain links TRBV29-1 with TRBJ2-3; possible D gene TRBD2, 5 bases. The CDR3 spans 15 residues. The ends were cut back, 6 bases at V and 2 bases at J, with 18 bases in the middle. The germline V gene encodes CDR1 SQVTM and CDR2 ANQGSEA. CDR3 sequence reads: CSVPEGGPTTDTQYF. DNA for the CDR3: TGCAGCGTACCCGAGGGCGGACCAACCACAGATACGCAGTATTTT.

The J gene is TRBJ2-1, the V gene TRBV6-5, with TRBD2 matching 7 bases. Per germline, CDR1 MNHEY and CDR2 SVGAGI. The CDR3 sequence is 14 residues long. V dropped 4 bases and J dropped 6; count of bases not matched to a gene: 6. As DNA, the CDR3 is TGTGCCAGCAGTTTGGCGGGAGTCCCCAATGAGCAGTTCTTC. This gives the protein CASSLAGVPNEQFF.

This clonotype appeared a few times. The genes are TRBV28 and TRBJ2-7; D is possibly TRBD1 (6 bases). V lost 5 bases to trimming and J lost 1 base, with 18 bases between them. Germline CDR1 reads MDHEN; CDR2 reads SYDVKM. This CDR3 has 16 amino acids. The CDR3 nucleotides are TGTGCCAGCAGTACCACAGGACAGAAGCAATCCTACGAGCAGTACTTC. The encoded protein is CASSTTGQKQSYEQYF.

This clonotype was seen more than once but under ten times. The CDR3 DNA sequence: TGTGCCAGCAGCGTCGGACTAGTTGGCGATGAGCAGTTCTTC. Its translation is CASSVGLVGDEQFF. The V gene is TRBV9, the J gene TRBJ2-1; 7 nucleotides agree with TRBD2. Germline-derived CDR1 and CDR2 are SGDLS and YYNGEE. Unmatched junction bases numbered 7, after V lost 2 bases and J lost 8 bases. This CDR3 spans 14 amino acids. Full variable domain (outside the CDR3, taken from reference TRBV9 and TRBJ2-1): DSGVTQTPKHLITATGQRVTLRCSPRSGDLSVYWYQQSLDQGLQFLIQYYNGEERAKGNILERFSAQQFPDLHSELNLSSLELGDSALYFCASSVGLVGDEQFFGPGTRLTVL.

This clonotype was counted between two and nine times. This chain joins TRBV4-1 and TRBJ2-3; 9 nucleotides match TRBD1. CDR3 size: 14 residues. V lost 4 bases to trimming and J lost 5 bases; unmatched junction nucleotides: 4. Germline values: CDR1 MGHRA, CDR2 YSYEKL. CDR3 region: CASSPQGAKDTQYF. CDR3 nucleotides: TGCGCCAGCAGCCCACAGGGGGCTAAAGATACGCAGTATTTT.

The chain couples TRBV4-1 to TRBJ2-3; D not certain. The CDR3 has 16 residues. Germline-derived CDR1 and CDR2 are MGHRA and YSYEKL. V was cut by 1 base and J by 11 bases, with 22 bases left in between. Here the CDR3 reads CASSQGTDPTPQMQYF. CDR3 in DNA: TGCGCCAGCAGCCAAGGGACGGACCCAACCCCCCAGATGCAGTATTTT.

The chain is built from TRBV11-2 and TRBJ1-2, with 8 bases identical to TRBD1. V lost 5 bases to trimming and J lost 8 bases; unmatched junction nucleotides: 19. The CDR3 consists of 17 residues. CDR1 and CDR2 (germline): SGHAT, FQNNGV. The chain's CDR3 is CASSLGADRAVDSGYTF. DNA for the CDR3: TGTGCCAGCAGCCTAGGGGCGGACAGGGCCGTCGACTCCGGCTACACCTTC.

The chain employs TRBV20-1 and TRBJ1-6; tentatively, D is TRBD1 (6 bases). This CDR3 spans 15 amino acids. Germline CDR1 is DFQATT and CDR2 is SNEGSKA (reference sequence). The ends were cut back, 4 bases at V and 0 bases at J, with 10 bases in the middle. This CDR3 reads CSATQGSSYNSPLHF. In DNA, the CDR3 is TGCAGTGCTACCCAGGGGAGCTCCTATAATTCACCCCTCCACTTT.

This clonotype has a handful of counts. The CDR3 spells CASSHGAPRDTQYF. The CDR3 nucleotides read TGCGCCAGCAGTCATGGGGCCCCGCGAGATACGCAGTATTTT. The V and J genes are TRBV5-1 and TRBJ2-3; possibly TRBD1 for D (5 bases). In germline, CDR1 is SGHRS, CDR2 YFSETQ. Trimming left V 5 bases short and J 5 bases short, with 15 bases between. The CDR3 is made up of 14 amino acids.

This clonotype was seen only a few times. This sequence joins TRBV6-5 and TRBJ1-1; D is unresolved. Between the trimmed V and J ends, which lost 2 bases and 0 bases, there was a span of 7 bases. CDR3 length equals 14 residues. CDR1 and CDR2 from the germline V gene are MNHEY and SVGAGI. The DNA for the CDR3 is TGTGCCAGCAGTTACGGGCGGGTGAACACTGAAGCTTTCTTT. Translation: CASSYGRVNTEAFF.

This clonotype was observed a handful of times. The chain couples TRBV27 to TRBJ1-1; TRBD1 is a possible D gene (5 bases). The germline V gene encodes CDR1 MNHEY and CDR2 SMNVEV (reference sequence). This CDR3 is built from 13 residues. V lost 7 bases and J 5 bases, leaving 14 bases between the germline ends. The chain's CDR3 is CASTPGAGTEAFF. CDR3 nucleotide sequence: TGTGCCAGCACCCCCGGGGCGGGGACTGAAGCTTTCTTT.

V gene TRBV18 combines with J gene TRBJ1-1; TRBD1 might be the D (5 bases). With 0 bases removed from V and 4 bases from J, the gap between germline ends came to 9 bases. Germline CDR1 and CDR2: KGHSH and LQKENI. The CDR3 extends over 14 amino acids. The CDR3 loop is CASSPPPGTTEAFF. As DNA, the CDR3 is TGTGCCAGCTCACCACCCCCGGGGACCACTGAAGCTTTCTTT. The full variable domain, rest sourced from reference TRBV18 and TRBJ1-1, is NAGVMQNPRHLVRRRGQEARLRCSPMKGHSHVYWYRQLPEEGLKFMVYLQKENIIDESGMPKERFSAEFPKEGPSILRIQQVVRGDSAAYFCASSPPPGTTEAFFGQGTRLTVV.

This chain joins TRBV27 and TRBJ1-1; D gene unclear. Germline V gene data show CDR1 as MNHEY and CDR2 as SMNVEV (reference sequence). The CDR3 is made up of 13 amino acids. Trimming took off 3 bases at V and 4 bases at J, with 9 bases between the two ends. The CDR3: CASSFASSTEAFF. For the CDR3, the DNA is TGTGCCAGCAGTTTCGCGAGTAGCACTGAAGCTTTCTTT.